The clone carrying this T cell receptor (beta chain) was counted only a few times. Through a sample-barcoded 5' primer and a J-beta primer mix, a second PCR was run for roughly 6 to 12 cycles. TCRdb redid the calling of the 5' RACE reads with MiXCR, one entry per CDR3 protein. Among about 1.8 million distinct CDR3 sequences listed, about 49% were seen once. The sample comes from a study of blood T cells in healthy people across ages. The clonotype comes from a woman in her thirties or forties in good health. The sequenced sample was blood.

The CDR3 DNA reads TGTGCCAGCAGTGCCCCAGCGACAGGACCCTCCTACGAGCAGTACTTC. It is translated as CASSAPATGPSYEQYF. This chain links TRBV12-3 or TRBV12-4 with TRBJ2-7, with D maybe TRBD1 (6 bases). CDR3 length: 16 residues. Trimming pared 5 bases from V and 0 bases from J, leaving 17 bases between.